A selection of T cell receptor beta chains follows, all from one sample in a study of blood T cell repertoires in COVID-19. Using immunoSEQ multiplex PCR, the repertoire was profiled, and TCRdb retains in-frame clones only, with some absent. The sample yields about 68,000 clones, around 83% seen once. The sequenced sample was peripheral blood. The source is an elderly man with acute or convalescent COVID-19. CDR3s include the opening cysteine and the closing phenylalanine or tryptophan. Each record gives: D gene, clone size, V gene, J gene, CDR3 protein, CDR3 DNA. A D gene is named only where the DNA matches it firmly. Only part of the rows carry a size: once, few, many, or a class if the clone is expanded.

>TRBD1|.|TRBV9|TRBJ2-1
CASSGRTGGFYNEQFF
TGTGCCAGCAGCGGACGGACAGGGGGCTTCTACAATGAGCAGTTCTTC
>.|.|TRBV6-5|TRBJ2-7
CASRQDGYSSYEQYF
TGTGCCAGCAGACAGGACGGGTATAGCTCCTACGAGCAGTACTTC
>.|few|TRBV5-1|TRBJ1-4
CASSLASQVEKLFF
TGCGCCAGCAGCTTGGCTTCTCAGGTCGAAAAACTGTTTTTT
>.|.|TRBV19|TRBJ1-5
CASSILRINQPQHF
TGTGCCAGTAGTATATTGCGGATTAATCAGCCCCAGCATTTT
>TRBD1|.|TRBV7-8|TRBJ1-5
CASSLASTGGDQPQHF
TGTGCCAGCAGCTTAGCCTCAACAGGGGGCGATCAGCCCCAGCATTTT
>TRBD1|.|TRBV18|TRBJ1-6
CASSIGTADNSPLHF
TGTGCCAGCTCAATAGGGACAGCCGATAATTCACCCCTCCACTTT
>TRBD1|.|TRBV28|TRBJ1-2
CASSSGQGLNYGYTF
TGTGCCAGCAGTTCGGGACAGGGGCTTAACTATGGCTACACCTTC
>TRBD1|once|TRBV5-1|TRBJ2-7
CASSWNGQGYEQYF
TGCGCCAGCAGTTGGAATGGACAGGGCTACGAGCAGTACTTC
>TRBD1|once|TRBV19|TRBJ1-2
CASSNNQGAYGYTF
TGTGCCAGTAGCAACAACCAGGGGGCATATGGCTACACCTTC
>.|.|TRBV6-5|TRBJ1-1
CASSPSLGRSTEAFF
TGTGCCAGCAGTCCTTCTCTGGGGCGGAGTACTGAAGCTTTCTTT
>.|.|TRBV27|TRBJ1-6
CASWRGGPNSPLHF
TGTGCCAGCTGGCGCGGGGGACCTAATTCACCCCTCCACTTT
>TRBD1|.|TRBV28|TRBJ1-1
CASTTGGTEAFF
TGTGCCAGCACAACAGGGGGCACTGAAGCTTTCTTT
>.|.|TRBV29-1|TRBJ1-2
CSVEVLTGGYTF
TGCAGCGTTGAGGTTCTCACCGGTGGCTACACCTTC
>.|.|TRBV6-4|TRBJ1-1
CASSDSTGTEAFF
TGTGCCAGCAGTGACTCGACTGGCACTGAAGCTTTCTTT
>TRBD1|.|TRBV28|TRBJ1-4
CASSTREGAQEKLFF
TGTGCCAGCAGTACCCGAGAGGGGGCGCAGGAAAAACTGTTTTTT
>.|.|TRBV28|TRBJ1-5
CASSPPRGGVGNQPQHF
TGTGCCAGCAGTCCCCCGCGTGGGGGGGTAGGGAATCAGCCCCAGCATTTT
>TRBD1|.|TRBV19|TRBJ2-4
CASGNGTGILLAKNIQYF
TGTGCCAGTGGAAACGGGACAGGGATCCTATTAGCCAAAAACATTCAGTACTTC
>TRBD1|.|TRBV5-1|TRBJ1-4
CASRRVPGTGPEELFF
TGCGCCAGCAGAAGAGTACCGGGGACAGGGCCCGAGGAACTGTTTTTT
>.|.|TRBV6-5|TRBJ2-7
CASNGDRSSYEQYF
TGTGCCAGCAACGGAGACAGGAGCTCCTACGAGCAGTACTTC
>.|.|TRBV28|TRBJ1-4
CASTTGGATNEKLFF
TGTGCCAGCACTACCGGGGGAGCAACTAATGAAAAACTGTTTTTT
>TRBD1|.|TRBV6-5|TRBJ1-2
CASRTRGQYIYTF
TGTGCCAGCAGAACCAGGGGACAGTACATCTACACCTTC
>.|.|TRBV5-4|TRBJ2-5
CASSSTSETQYF
TGTGCCAGCAGCTCTACTTCAGAGACCCAGTACTTC
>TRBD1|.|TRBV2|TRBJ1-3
CASSVQGGLSGNTIYF
TGTGCCAGCAGTGTACAGGGGGGTCTCTCTGGAAACACCATATATTTT
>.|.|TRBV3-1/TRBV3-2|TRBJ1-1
CASSQVSNTEAFF
TGTGCCAGCAGCCAAGTATCGAACACTGAAGCTTTCTTT
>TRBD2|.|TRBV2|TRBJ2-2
CASTFLAGAGELFF
TGTGCCAGCACATTCCTAGCGGGCGCCGGGGAGCTGTTTTTT
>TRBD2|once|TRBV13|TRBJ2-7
CASSTSGGAYEQYF
TGTGCCAGCAGCACTAGCGGGGGGGCCTACGAGCAGTACTTC
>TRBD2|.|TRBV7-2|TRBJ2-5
CASSFGLAGGVKETQYF
TGTGCCAGCAGCTTCGGGCTAGCGGGGGGTGTTAAAGAGACCCAGTACTTC
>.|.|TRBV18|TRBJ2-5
CASSPPTVQETQYF
TGTGCCAGCTCACCACCGACAGTCCAAGAGACCCAGTACTTC
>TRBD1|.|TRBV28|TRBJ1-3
CASRLGQGEGNTIYF
TGTGCCAGTAGACTGGGACAGGGAGAAGGAAACACCATATATTTT
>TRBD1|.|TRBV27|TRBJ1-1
CASSQQGTRAEAFF
TGTGCCAGCAGTCAACAGGGGACGCGGGCTGAAGCTTTCTTT
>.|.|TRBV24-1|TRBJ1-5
CATSDRLGNQPQHF
TGTGCCACCAGCGACAGGTTGGGGAATCAGCCCCAGCATTTT
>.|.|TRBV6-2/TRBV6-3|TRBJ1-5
CASSYAGETEPQHF
TGTGCCAGCAGTTACGCCGGGGAGACGGAGCCCCAGCATTTT
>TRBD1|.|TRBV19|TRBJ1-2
CASRIDRGYSNYGYTF
TGTGCCAGTAGAATAGACAGGGGATACTCTAACTATGGCTACACCTTC
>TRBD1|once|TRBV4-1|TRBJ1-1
CASSQVIRARGAAFF
TGCGCCAGCAGCCAAGTTATTAGAGCCAGGGGGGCGGCTTTCTTT
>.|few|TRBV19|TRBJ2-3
CASNQGRVADTQYF
TGTGCCAGTAATCAGGGAAGGGTAGCAGATACGCAGTATTTT
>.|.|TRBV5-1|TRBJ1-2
CASSLESGSLYGYTF
TGCGCCAGCAGCTTGGAGTCCGGGAGCCTCTATGGCTACACCTTC
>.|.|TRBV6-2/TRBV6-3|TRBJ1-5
CASSYMQDQPQHF
TGTGCCAGCAGTTACATGCAGGATCAGCCCCAGCATTTT
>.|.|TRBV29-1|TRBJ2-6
CSFWASGANVLTF
TGCAGCTTTTGGGCGTCTGGGGCCAACGTCCTGACTTTC
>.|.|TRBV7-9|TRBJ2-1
CASSLGDNEQFF
TGTGCCAGCAGCTTGGGCGACAATGAGCAGTTCTTC
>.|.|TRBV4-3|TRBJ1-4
CASSQDIGEANEKLFF
TGCGCCAGCAGCCAAGATATTGGGGAGGCTAATGAAAAACTGTTTTTT
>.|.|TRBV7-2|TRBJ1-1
CASRGGLQNTEAFF
TGTGCCAGCAGGGGGGGACTTCAGAACACTGAAGCTTTCTTT
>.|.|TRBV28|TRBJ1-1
CASSKSGNLNTEAFF
TGTGCCAGCAGTAAATCAGGGAACCTGAACACTGAAGCTTTCTTT
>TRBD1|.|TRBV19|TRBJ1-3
CASSGGQPISGNTIYF
TGTGCCAGTAGTGGGGGACAGCCGATCTCTGGAAACACCATATATTTT
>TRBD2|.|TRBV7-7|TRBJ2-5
CASSSTGGGETQYF
TGTGCCAGCAGCTCAACTGGGGGGGGAGAGACCCAGTACTTC